The rows below give T cell receptor beta chains drawn from one sample of a study of CD8+CD57+ T cells in acquired aplastic anemia. MiXCR was run by TCRdb on the reads, yielding one entry per CDR3 protein. The data show 150,000 to 200,000 distinct CDR3 sequences, around three fifths seen once. The sample taken for sequencing was sorted CD4+, CD8+, or CD8+CD57+ T cells (not recorded which) from PBMCs. Source of these receptors: a human donor with severe aplastic anemia or a healthy control (not recorded which). The CDR3 runs from the conserved cysteine through the conserved F or W. The order of the fields is D gene, J gene, V gene, clone size, CDR3 DNA, CDR3 protein. A D gene is named only where the DNA matches it firmly. The listing skips clone size in some rows; elsewhere it reads once, few, many or a size class.

. TRBJ2-7 TRBV25-1 few TGTGCCACCCTAGAATCCGGGACGGCAACCTACGAGCAGTACTTC CATLESGTATYEQYF
TRBD1 TRBJ2-1 TRBV9 . TGTGCCAGCAGTGGCACTTCGGGACAGACGATAGAAAATGAGCAGTTCTTC CASSGTSGQTIENEQFF
. TRBJ2-7 TRBV2 . TGTGCCAGCAGTGATGGCGGGACCCACTACGAGCAGTACTTC CASSDGGTHYEQYF
TRBD1 TRBJ2-2 TRBV9 . TGCGCCAGCAGCACCGGGACAGGGGGCACCGGGGAGCTGTTTTTT CASSTGTGGTGELFF
. TRBJ1-3 TRBV19 . TGTGCCATTACGGGGTCTGGAAACACCATATATTTT CAITGSGNTIYF
. TRBJ2-3 TRBV2 once TGTGCCAGCAGTGAAGTACCTAGCACAGATACGCAGTATTTT CASSEVPSTDTQYF
TRBD1 TRBJ2-3 TRBV12-3/TRBV12-4 few TGTGCCAGCAGTTTTTCAGGGGGACCAGATACGCAGTATTTT CASSFSGGPDTQYF
. TRBJ2-7 TRBV7-8 many TGTGCCAGCAGCCCACTTCCGGGCAGCTACGAGCAGTACTTC CASSPLPGSYEQYF
. TRBJ1-6 TRBV11-2 few TGTGCCACCGAGCGGGGGCCGAGCTCCTATAATTCACCCCTCCACTTT CATERGPSSYNSPLHF
. TRBJ1-2 TRBV9 . TGTGCCAGCAGCGTCAGTGGCTGGGACACGGGCAAGGGCTACATCTTC CASSVSGWDTGKGYIF
TRBD1 TRBJ2-7 TRBV5-1 many TGCGCCAGCAGCTTTGAGGGGGCATCCTACGAGCAGTACTTC CASSFEGASYEQYF
TRBD1 TRBJ1-5 TRBV19 . TGTGCCAGTAGAAATTGGGATACAGGGGGCAATCAGCATTTT CASRNWDTGGNQHF
. TRBJ2-7 TRBV9 . TGTGCCAGCAGCGTAGACGGGCGGACCTACGAGCAGTACTTC CASSVDGRTYEQYF
. TRBJ1-6 TRBV20-1 once TGCAGTGCTAGTCCCGTCCAGGGGAATTCACCCCTCCACTTT CSASPVQGNSPLHF
. TRBJ2-5 TRBV25-1 . TGTGCCAGCAGTGATTCAGTAACTGTACAAGAGACCCAGTACTTC CASSDSVTVQETQYF
. TRBJ2-7 TRBV15 . TGTGCCACCAGCGGTGAGTACGAGCAGTACTTC CATSGEYEQYF
TRBD2 TRBJ2-1 TRBV11-1 . TGTGCCAGCAGCTCCGGACTAGCGGGGAATGAGCAGTTCTTC CASSSGLAGNEQFF
TRBD1 TRBJ2-7 TRBV7-9 . TGTGCCAGCAGCTTAGAGCAAACAGGGGGTGGGGCGTACTTC CASSLEQTGGGAYF
TRBD1 TRBJ1-2 TRBV5-4 . TGTGCCAGCAGCTTGGAGGGACAGGGTCCGGATGGCTACACCTTC CASSLEGQGPDGYTF
TRBD2 TRBJ2-5 TRBV6-4 many TGTGCCAGCAGTGAAGTTGCTAGCGGGGGCCAAGAGACCCAGTACTTC CASSEVASGGQETQYF
TRBD1 TRBJ2-6 TRBV9 . TGTGCCAGCAGCTTTGGCGGGACAGGGAACTCTGGGGCCAACGTCCTGACTTTC CASSFGGTGNSGANVLTF
. TRBJ2-2 TRBV29-1 many TGCAGCGTTGAACGGAGGGGGGCAGCCACCGGGGAGCTGTTTTTT CSVERRGAATGELFF